One and the same sample provided the 3 T cell receptor beta chains below, sequenced in a study of T cells in Graves' hyperthyroidism and ophthalmopathy. RNA transcripts served as the template for amplifying TCR beta CDR3 regions. A first-round RT-PCR of the TCR CDR3 used the HTBI primer set. Via MiXCR, TCRdb re-called the multiplex PCR reads, giving one row per CDR3 protein. Of approximately 360,000 distinct CDR3 sequences listed, roughly 25% are singletons. Sequencing was performed on blood. The receptors originated from a man in his forties or fifties with Graves' hyperthyroidism.

This clonotype was counted ten times or more. The V gene is TRBV2, the J gene TRBJ1-1, with D tentatively TRBD1 (5 bases). Germline assignment: CDR1 SNHLY and CDR2 FYNNEI. The CDR3 extends over 13 amino acids. V was cut by 6 bases and J by 10 bases, with 18 bases left in between. The CDR3 reads CASRKDSQGAAFF. The CDR3 nucleotides read TGTGCCAGCAGGAAAGACAGTCAGGGTGCAGCTTTCTTT.

This clonotype was detected many times. The rearrangement joins TRBV2 to TRBJ2-7; D is possibly TRBD2 (7 bases). Per germline, CDR1 SNHLY and CDR2 FYNNEI. The V gene lost 8 bases and the J gene lost 6 bases, with 14 bases spanning the gap. The CDR3 length is 12 residues. Written as DNA, the CDR3 is TGTGCCAGCGGGGGCGGGGGTTCCGAGCAGTACTTC. This translates into CASGGGGSEQYF. Using reference TRBV2 and TRBJ2-7 for the parts outside the CDR3, the full variable domain is EPEVTQTPSHQVTQMGQEVILRCVPISNHLYFYWYRQILGQKVEFLVSFYNNEISEKSEIFDDQFSVERPDGSNFTLKIRSTKLEDSAMYFCASGGGGSEQYFGPGTRLTVT.

In its sample, this clonotype was seen many times. The chain employs TRBV7-9 and TRBJ2-7; 7 positions agree with TRBD2. Looked up from germline, CDR1 is SEHNR and CDR2 is FQNEAQ (reference sequence). Germline trimming cut 5 bases from V and 5 bases from J; bases unmatched to any gene: 12. This CDR3 is 15 amino acids long. The DNA of the CDR3 is TGTGCCAGCAGCCCCCGGGGAGGGAGCACCCACGAGCAGTACTTC. Encoded protein: CASSPRGGSTHEQYF.